These 15 T cell receptor beta chains share one sample of origin, sequenced in a study of regulatory T cells in long-lasting Graves disease. Time point of the sample: persistent/refractory GD, antithyroid drugs over 5 years with positive TRAb. PBMC-extracted RNA yielded the TCR library. Investigators prepared the TCR beta libraries by applying iRepertoire HTBI primers and Arm-PCR of CDR3 regions. TCRdb itself ran the multiplex PCR reads through MiXCR, one entry per CDR3 protein. The data show some 330,000 distinct CDR3 sequences, approximately 23% seen once. Sequencing was performed on peripheral blood mononuclear cells (PBMCs), taken when the disease was refractory, from a patient treated with antithyroid drugs. The source is a woman aged 40-49 years with Graves disease.

In its sample, this clonotype was seen many times. J is TRBJ1-2 and V is TRBV20-1; no firm D call. The V gene's germline CDR1 is DFQATT and CDR2 SNEGSKA (reference sequence). The CDR3 length is 13 residues. V was clipped by 0 bases and J by 2 bases, with 7 bases between them. The CDR3 is CSARDSLNYGYTF. The CDR3, as DNA: TGCAGTGCTAGAGATTCACTAAACTATGGCTACACCTTC.

The sample holds many counts of this clonotype. V gene TRBV10-1 combines with J gene TRBJ2-5, with D unclear. Per the germline V gene, CDR1 is WNHNN and CDR2 is SYGVQD (reference sequence). V gave up 3 bases and J gave up 5 bases, with 13 bases separating them. The CDR3 consists of 14 residues. The CDR3 sequence: CASSESSPSETQYF. In nucleotides, the CDR3 is TGCGCCAGCAGTGAATCCTCCCCTTCGGAGACCCAGTACTTC.

In its sample, this clonotype was seen many times. This chain joins TRBV5-1 and TRBJ1-2; 9 bases are shared with TRBD1. The CDR3 totals 14 residues. V was clipped by 1 base and J by 8 bases; unmatched bases: 6. Germline values: CDR1 SGHRS, CDR2 YFSETQ. CDR3 amino acids: CASSLLDRGTGYTF. The CDR3 DNA is TGCGCCAGCAGCTTGCTGGACAGGGGAACGGGCTACACCTTC. Using reference TRBV5-1 and TRBJ1-2 for the parts outside the CDR3, the full variable domain is KAGVTQTPRYLIKTRGQQVTLSCSPISGHRSVSWYQQTPGQGLQFLFEYFSETQRNKGNFPGRFSGRQFSNSRSEMNVSTLELGDSALYLCASSLLDRGTGYTFGSGTRLTVV.

Comments on this clonotype: A much larger clone lies a single base off, so this may be a read error. The genes are TRBV12-3 or TRBV12-4 and TRBJ1-5, with D possibly matching TRBD1 (6 bases). This CDR3 contains 14 residues. The V end lost 5 bases, the J end lost 7 bases, and 15 bases lay between the germline ends. The CDR3 region is CASSRGTPLQPQHF. The DNA of the CDR3 is TGTGCCAGCAGTCGCGGGACACCACTCCAGCCCCAGCATTTT.

The table lists this clonotype with many counts. The chain joins TRBV28 to TRBJ2-7; D call uncertain. Trimming took off 6 bases at V and 2 bases at J, with 5 bases between the two ends. The germline V gene encodes CDR1 MDHEN and CDR2 SYDVKM. CDR3 length: 11 residues. The CDR3 DNA is TGTGCCAGCAGATCCCCCTACGAGCAGTACTTC. Protein product: CASRSPYEQYF.

The gene calls are TRBV20-1 and TRBJ2-5, with D hard to call. Per the germline V gene, CDR1 is DFQATT and CDR2 is SNEGSKA (reference sequence). CDR3 size: 14 residues. The V end was cut by 3 bases, the J end by 5 bases, with 16 bases between. The CDR3 DNA follows: TGCAGTGCTAGCCAGGAAACACCTAGGGAGACCCAGTACTTC. Its protein is CSASQETPRETQYF.

This clonotype has just a few counts. The V call is TRBV20-1, the J call TRBJ1-5; no clear D gene. The CDR3 sequence is 14 residues long. The V and J ends lost 0 bases and 3 bases respectively, with 9 bases between them. Germline-derived CDR1 and CDR2 are DFQATT and SNEGSKA (reference sequence). The CDR3 DNA reads as TGCAGTGCTAGAGATCCCACGGACAATCAGCCCCAGCATTTT. Protein sequence: CSARDPTDNQPQHF.

The V gene is TRBV3-1, the J gene TRBJ2-7; unclear D gene. V dropped 0 bases and J dropped 3 bases, with 12 bases sitting between them. Germline loops: CDR1 LGHDT, CDR2 YNNKEL (reference sequence). The CDR3 has 15 amino acids. The CDR3 bases are TGTGCCAGCAGCCAAGATGCCGGTGCGCACTACGAGCAGTACTTC. Translation: CASSQDAGAHYEQYF.

V is TRBV6-5 and J is TRBJ2-7, with D unresolved. This CDR3 region has 13 residues. CDR1 and CDR2 from the germline V gene are MNHEY and SVGAGI. Trimming took off 2 bases at V and 7 bases at J, with 12 bases between the two ends. The CDR3 bases are TGTGCCAGCAGTTACGTGGACCCAAGGGAGCAGTACTTC. Translation: CASSYVDPREQYF.

This clonotype has at least ten counts. The V call is TRBV15, the J call TRBJ2-7; tentatively, D is TRBD1 (6 bases). CDR1 and CDR2 (germline): LNHNV, YYDKDF (reference sequence). The CDR3 has 14 amino acids. Trimming stripped 1 base from V and 1 base from J, with 8 bases between. DNA for the CDR3: TGTGCCACCAGCAGAGCGGACAGATCCTACGAGCAGTACTTC. This sequence encodes CATSRADRSYEQYF.

This clonotype was seen many times. The J gene is TRBJ1-1, the V gene TRBV28, with D perhaps matching TRBD1 (5 bases). Germline lookup yields CDR1 MDHEN and CDR2 SYDVKM. CDR3 length: 17 amino acids. Trimming left V 10 bases short and J 0 bases short, with 24 bases between. CDR3 region: CAISRLGPLDMNTEAFF. The DNA for the CDR3 is TGTGCCATTTCAAGGTTGGGACCCCTAGATATGAACACTGAAGCTTTCTTT.

The chain uses TRBV14 and TRBJ1-2; D is undetermined. The CDR3 loop spans 13 amino acids. With 1 base removed from V and 4 bases from J, the gap between germline ends came to 7 bases. The germline CDR1 and CDR2 sequences are SGHDN and FVKESK. The CDR3 DNA reads TGTGCCAGCAGCCAAGTGAACACCTATGGCTACACCTTC. Encoded protein: CASSQVNTYGYTF.

This clonotype occurred a few times. This chain joins TRBV13 and TRBJ1-1; D remains unclear. Germline V CDR1 and CDR2: PRHDT, FYEKMQ (reference sequence). V lost 4 bases and J 11 bases, leaving 14 bases between the germline ends. CDR3 length: 12 amino acids. In DNA, the CDR3 is TGTGCCAGCAGCTACGAAGGCAGGTGGGCTTTCTTT. Translation: CASSYEGRWAFF. The complete variable domain, with remaining parts taken from reference TRBV13 and TRBJ1-1, reads AAGVIQSPRHLIKEKRETATLKCYPIPRHDTVYWYQQGPGQDPQFLISFYEKMQSDKGSIPDRFSAQQFSDYHSELNMSSLELGDSALYFCASSYEGRWAFFGQGTRLTVV.

CDR3 in amino acids: CASSFFDSSGNTQYF. The CDR3 bases are TGTGCCAGCAGTTTTTTCGACTCCTCTGGAAATACGCAGTATTTT. This chain uses TRBV27 with TRBJ2-3; no definite D call. The CDR3 loop spans 15 amino acids. Germline V lookup: CDR1 MNHEY, CDR2 SMNVEV (reference sequence). V gave up 3 bases and J gave up 7 bases, with 17 bases separating them.

This clonotype was recorded many times. The chain links TRBV24-1 to TRBJ1-4, with D perhaps matching TRBD1 (6 bases). V was pared by 4 bases and J by 7 bases, with 18 bases between. This CDR3 comprises 16 residues. CDR1 and CDR2 from the germline V gene are KGHDR and SFDVKD. The CDR3 DNA sequence: TGTGCCACCAGTGACCCTAAACAGGGCGGTCGTGAAAAACTGTTTTTT. Encoded protein: CATSDPKQGGREKLFF.